This entry lists 5 T cell receptor beta chains sequenced from one sample in a study of cytotoxic CD8 clonotypes in ibrutinib-treated CLL (dated by TCRdb to about 2021). The sample's time point label, decoded: progressive disease on ibrutinib. The library was built by means of the immunoSEQ multiplex PCR assay. The table comes from immuneACCESS by way of TCRdb, which keeps in-frame sequences with V and J called. Part of the clones is missing from these tables; in studies checked, under half for an unresolved V gene and the rest for unknown reasons. The table for this sample lists roughly 11,000 clones; roughly four fifths of them were counted only once. More than 20% of the sample is in the top ten clones. The sample consisted of PBMCs, taken at disease progression, from a patient treated with ibrutinib. These receptors all come from a human donor with chronic lymphocytic leukemia.

This chain links TRBV9 with TRBJ1-1; D unresolved. Germline CDR1 reads SGDLS; CDR2 reads YYNGEE. CDR3 length: 17 residues. V lost 0 bases and J 3 bases, leaving 18 bases between the germline ends. DNA of the CDR3: TGTGCCAGCAGCGTAGCCCCCTCTGGGCGGCAGTACACTGAAGCTTTCTTT. Amino acid sequence: CASSVAPSGRQYTEAFF.

V is TRBV6-1 and J is TRBJ2-7; D may be TRBD1 or TRBD2 (7 bases each). Between the trimmed V and J ends, which lost 5 bases and 6 bases, there was a span of 14 bases. The CDR3 totals 13 residues. Germline V gene sequence: CDR1 MNHNS, CDR2 SASEGT. The CDR3 DNA reads TGTGCCAGCAGTTCCAGCAGGGGGGGCGAGCAGTACTTC. It translates to CASSSSRGGEQYF.

With respect to this clone: The same CDR3 is also encoded by other DNA sequences in this sample. This chain connects TRBV30 to TRBJ1-5; D is unresolved. Deletions cut 0 bases from V and 3 bases from J, with 6 bases between. The CDR3 has 13 residues. Germline V gene sequence: CDR1 GTSNPN, CDR2 SVGIG (reference sequence). The CDR3 nucleotides read TGTGCCTGGAGTGTAGGACCCAATCAGCCCCAGCATTTT. It translates to CAWSVGPNQPQHF.

This chain links TRBV7-3 with TRBJ2-5; 7 bases map to TRBD2. The CDR3 has 16 residues. CDR1 and CDR2 (germline): SGHTA, FQGTGA. V trimming: 5 bases; J trimming: 1 base; junction bases outside the gene matches: 10. In DNA, the CDR3 is TGTGCCAGCAGCCCCGGCTCTAGCGGAGCCCAAGAGACCCAGTACTTC. Translating gives CASSPGSSGAQETQYF. The full variable domain, rest sourced from reference TRBV7-3 and TRBJ2-5, is GAGVSQTPSNKVTEKGKYVELRCDPISGHTALYWYRQSLGQGPEFLIYFQGTGAADDSGLPNDRFFAVRPEGSVSTLKIQRTERGDSAVYLCASSPGSSGAQETQYFGPGTRLLVL.

V gene TRBV18 combines with J gene TRBJ2-7; D not certain. CDR1 is KGHSH, CDR2 LQKENI, per germline. The CDR3 is made up of 15 amino acids. V was pared by 0 bases and J by 3 bases, with 12 bases between. The CDR3 nucleotides are TGTGCCAGCTCACCACCAGGGCAGTTCATCTACGAGCAGTACTTC. It codes for CASSPPGQFIYEQYF.